This T cell receptor beta chain was sequenced in a study of OX40 agonist ivuxolimab in advanced cancers. The protocol was immunoSEQ multiplex PCR, while the TCRdb copy is restricted to in-frame clones and leaves out a portion. The data contain 65,000 to 95,000 clones, around 92% of them singletons. The CDR3 has 14 residues. Germline values: CDR1 SGHDT, CDR2 YYEEEE. Trimming stripped 3 bases from V and 1 base from J, with 10 bases between. The chain recombines TRBV5-6 with TRBJ2-5; possibly TRBD1 or TRBD2 for D (5 bases each). The sample consisted of CD4+ or CD8+ T cells sorted from blood, taken in a trial of the OX40 agonist ivuxolimab. The TCR sequence derives from an adult with an advanced solid tumor such as melanoma, head and neck, liver or kidney cancer. CDR3 bases: TGTGCCAGCAGCTCCCGGGACCCCCAAGAGACCCAGTACTTC. This sequence encodes CASSSRDPQETQYF. Complete variable domain (other parts from reference TRBV5-6 and TRBJ2-5): DAGVTQSPTHLIKTRGQQVTLRCSPKSGHDTVSWYQQALGQGPQFIFQYYEEEERQRGNFPDRFSGHQFPNYSSELNVNALLLGDSALYLCASSSRDPQETQYFGPGTRLLVL.